These 22 T cell receptor beta chains share one sample of origin, sequenced in a study of blood T cell repertoires in COVID-19. Here immunoSEQ multiplex PCR was the method, and the copy in TCRdb shows in-frame clones only, minus some. This table has fewer than 250,000 clones, 83% appearing once. The sequenced material came from peripheral blood. The receptors here all came from a woman in her thirties or forties with active or convalescent COVID-19.

In regard to this clone: Additional DNA sequences in this sample encode the identical CDR3. The CDR3, as DNA: TGTGCCAGCAGCCTGACTAGCGGCTACGAGCAGTACTTC. Its translation is CASSLTSGYEQYF. This chain joins TRBV5-4 and TRBJ2-7, with 9 positions matching TRBD2. Germline CDR1 SGHNT, CDR2 YYREEE (reference sequence). The CDR3 runs to 13 residues. J gave up 3 bases and V 4 bases, and 2 bases lay outside the gene matches.

This sequence joins TRBV4-2 and TRBJ2-1, with 9 bases lining up with TRBD1. J lost 2 bases, V lost 3 bases, and 5 bases had no gene match. CDR1 is LGHNA and CDR2 is YNFKEQ in the germline V gene. This CDR3 has 16 amino acids. The CDR3 reads CASSQERQGAYNEQFF. In nucleotides, the CDR3 is TGTGCCAGCAGCCAGGAAAGACAGGGGGCCTACAATGAGCAGTTCTTC.

This sequence joins TRBV2 and TRBJ2-3, with 11 bases that match TRBD2. Germline V gene sequence: CDR1 SNHLY, CDR2 FYNNEI. Trimming at V came to 9 bases and at J to 7 bases, leaving 9 bases not matched to a gene. This CDR3 spans 14 amino acids. CDR3 nucleotides: TGTGCCAGTCTAGCGGGGGGAATGAGAAATACGCAGTATTTT. The encoded protein is CASLAGGMRNTQYF. The full variable domain, in which reference TRBV2 and TRBJ2-3 provide the parts outside the CDR3, is EPEVTQTPSHQVTQMGQEVILRCVPISNHLYFYWYRQILGQKVEFLVSFYNNEISEKSEIFDDQFSVERPDGSNFTLKIRSTKLEDSAMYFCASLAGGMRNTQYFGPGTRLTVL.

The gene calls are TRBV7-2 and TRBJ1-5; 7 bases match TRBD1. This CDR3 comprises 17 residues. Trimming removed 4 bases from V and 3 bases from J; junction bases left unmatched: 12. The germline gives CDR1 SGHTA, CDR2 FQGNSA. The CDR3 sequence is CASSSTWGTVNNQPQHF. Here the CDR3 DNA reads TGTGCCAGCAGCTCTACCTGGGGGACAGTTAACAATCAGCCCCAGCATTTT.

The chain recombines TRBV3-1 (or the pseudogene TRBV3-2) with TRBJ2-1; 11 nucleotides match TRBD2. The V segment lost 4 bases and the J segment 4 bases; nucleotides outside the gene matches: 3. Germline CDR1 LGHDT, CDR2 YNNKEL (reference sequence). CDR3 length: 15 amino acids. The CDR3 is CASSLLAGEYNEQFF. DNA of the CDR3: TGTGCCAGCAGCCTACTAGCGGGGGAATACAATGAGCAGTTCTTC.

This rearrangement joins TRBV10-3 to TRBJ2-3, with TRBD2 identical over 7 bases. Germline CDR1 reads ENHRY; CDR2 reads SYGVKD. V was pared by 4 bases and J by 4 bases, with 2 bases of the junction left unmatched. This CDR3 has 13 residues. The CDR3 loop reads CAISAAGADTQYF. As DNA, the CDR3 is TGTGCCATCAGTGCGGCGGGGGCAGATACGCAGTATTTT.

This clone was seen once. V is TRBV24-1 and J is TRBJ1-2; D not certain. CDR1 is KGHDR and CDR2 is SFDVKD in the germline V gene. This CDR3 has 14 residues. V was trimmed by 2 bases and J by 4 bases, leaving 10 bases between them. The DNA of the CDR3 is TGTGCCACCAGTGATTATCCGGTTTCCTATGGCTACACCTTC. Protein sequence: CATSDYPVSYGYTF.

The chain joins TRBV2 to TRBJ2-1, with D perhaps TRBD2 (6 bases). Trimming pared 7 bases from V and 0 bases from J, leaving 13 bases between. The germline CDR1 and CDR2 sequences are SNHLY and FYNNEI. CDR3 size: 15 residues. CDR3 region: CASTSGAPSYNEQFF. Written as DNA, the CDR3 is TGTGCCAGCACATCGGGAGCACCCTCCTACAATGAGCAGTTCTTC.

This chain links TRBV6-1 with TRBJ1-1, with 8 bases fitting TRBD1. This CDR3 spans 17 amino acids. The ends lost 4 bases at V and 0 bases at J; junction bases unmatched: 10. Germline V lookup: CDR1 MNHNS, CDR2 SASEGT. The CDR3, as DNA: TGTGCCAGCAGTGCCTCGACAGGGGTCATCATGAACACTGAAGCTTTCTTT. Amino acid sequence: CASSASTGVIMNTEAFF.

This clone was observed once. This chain uses TRBV7-9 with TRBJ1-1; D gene unclear. Deletions cut 1 base from V and 7 bases from J, with 7 bases between. CDR3 size: 12 residues. In germline, CDR1 is SEHNR, CDR2 FQNEAQ (reference sequence). The CDR3 region is CASSLVDNEAFF. CDR3 nucleotides: TGTGCCAGCAGCTTAGTCGACAATGAAGCTTTCTTT.

This chain links TRBV3-1 (or the pseudogene TRBV3-2) with TRBJ1-5, with TRBD1 matching 7 bases. Germline V gives CDR1 LGHDT, CDR2 YNNKEL (reference sequence). The CDR3 extends over 15 amino acids. Unmatched junction bases numbered 4, after V lost 3 bases and J lost 2 bases. For the CDR3, the DNA is TGTGCCAGCAGCCAGTCTACAGGGGGCAATCAGCCCCAGCATTTT. Residues: CASSQSTGGNQPQHF.

This chain uses TRBV19 with TRBJ2-3; 13 bases agree with TRBD2. The CDR3 loop spans 18 amino acids. Germline CDR1 is LNHDA and CDR2 is SQIVND (reference sequence). J lost 7 bases, V lost 3 bases, and 13 bases had no gene match. CDR3 amino acids: CASSILTSGRTQANTQYF. The DNA for the CDR3 is TGTGCCAGTAGTATCCTGACTAGCGGGAGGACCCAAGCGAATACGCAGTATTTT.

The rearrangement links TRBV30 to TRBJ1-2; D is unresolved. V was cut by 0 bases and J by 8 bases, with 7 bases left in between. The CDR3 is made up of 11 amino acids. From germline, CDR1 is GTSNPN and CDR2 SVGIG (reference sequence). The CDR3 sequence: CAWSVAYGYTF. Written as DNA, the CDR3 is TGTGCCTGGAGTGTGGCTTACGGCTACACCTTC.

V gene TRBV3-1 (or the pseudogene TRBV3-2) combines with J gene TRBJ1-6; a possible D gene is TRBD1 (5 bases). Per germline, CDR1 LGHDT and CDR2 YNNKEL (reference sequence). This CDR3 has 17 residues. The V and J ends lost 2 bases and 7 bases respectively, with 18 bases between them. The CDR3 sequence: CASSQKGWGSVNSPLHF. CDR3 sequence (DNA): TGTGCCAGCAGCCAAAAGGGGTGGGGCAGCGTAAATTCACCCCTCCACTTT.

The V call is TRBV12-2, the J call TRBJ2-1; the tabulated D call, TRBD2, remains unverified against the DNA. TRBV12-2 corresponds to a pseudogene. The CDR3 contains 15 residues. The CDR3 DNA reads as TGTGCAAGGAATATAGCGGGATTAACTCCCCATGAGCAGTTCTTC. Translated, it gives CARNIAGLTPHEQFF.

The chain recombines TRBV9 with TRBJ2-3; 12 bases line up with TRBD2. The CDR3 runs 17 residues. Unmatched junction bases numbered 9, after V lost 5 bases and J lost 2 bases. Germline assignment: CDR1 SGDLS and CDR2 YYNGEE. The CDR3 sequence is CASSPTSGGLITDTQYF. As DNA, the CDR3 is TGTGCCAGCAGTCCGACTAGCGGGGGACTCATCACAGATACGCAGTATTTT.

V is TRBV19 and J is TRBJ2-1; 10 positions agree with TRBD1. Germline CDR1 LNHDA, CDR2 SQIVND (reference sequence). Germline trimming cut 3 bases from V and 6 bases from J; bases unmatched to any gene: 5. The CDR3 is 15 residues long. Here the CDR3 DNA reads TGTGCCAGTAGTATCGGGACAGGGGTAGGCAATGAGCAGTTCTTC. It translates to CASSIGTGVGNEQFF. The full variable domain, completed using reference TRBV19 and TRBJ2-1, is DGGITQSPKYLFRKEGQNVTLSCEQNLNHDAMYWYRQDPGQGLRLIYYSQIVNDFQKGDIAEGYSVSREKKESFPLTVTSAQKNPTAFYLCASSIGTGVGNEQFFGPGTRLTVL.

The chain has TRBV9 and TRBJ1-6; TRBD1 matches at 10 bases. Germline V gene data show CDR1 as SGDLS and CDR2 as YYNGEE. The length of the CDR3 is 15 residues. The trim removed 0 bases at V and 10 bases at J, leaving 4 bases unmatched. DNA of the CDR3: TGTGCCAGCAGCGTAGGACAGGGGGCCGAATCACCCCTCCACTTT. This encodes CASSVGQGAESPLHF. The entire variable domain, with the rest obtained from reference TRBV9 and TRBJ1-6, is as follows: DSGVTQTPKHLITATGQRVTLRCSPRSGDLSVYWYQQSLDQGLQFLIQYYNGEERAKGNILERFSAQQFPDLHSELNLSSLELGDSALYFCASSVGQGAESPLHFGNGTRLTVT.

V and J are TRBV6-6 and TRBJ1-3; D not certain. Germline V gene lookup returns CDR1 MNHNY and CDR2 SVGAGI (reference sequence). The V gene lost 6 bases and the J gene lost 0 bases, with 18 bases spanning the gap. This CDR3 contains 17 residues. For the CDR3, the DNA is TGTGCCAGCAGCCGACGAGAGTTCGCGTACTCTGGAAACACCATATATTTT. It is translated as CASSRREFAYSGNTIYF.

The rearrangement uses TRBV28 and TRBJ1-2, with D uncertain. The V and J ends lost 5 bases and 8 bases respectively, with 18 bases between them. The CDR3 loop spans 14 amino acids. Per germline, CDR1 MDHEN and CDR2 SYDVKM. The CDR3 coding sequence is TGTGCCAGCAGTATGTGGGGAGCCTTCCGGGGCTACACCTTC. Amino acids: CASSMWGAFRGYTF.

The gene calls are TRBV6-6 and TRBJ2-7, with TRBD2 as a possible D gene (5 bases). The CDR3 has 16 residues. Germline V CDR1 and CDR2: MNHNY, SVGAGI (reference sequence). V was clipped by 6 bases and J by 2 bases, with 20 bases between them. This CDR3 is CASSPRTDLGAYEQYF. CDR3 bases: TGTGCCAGCAGCCCACGAACAGACCTCGGGGCCTACGAGCAGTACTTC.

J is TRBJ1-6 and V is TRBV3-1 (or the pseudogene TRBV3-2); D unresolved. The CDR3 length is 16 residues. V dropped 4 bases and J dropped 0 bases, with 10 bases sitting between them. CDR1 is LGHDT and CDR2 is YNNKEL in the germline V gene (reference sequence). CDR3 in DNA: TGTGCCAGCAGCCGAGAAATTAGCTCCTATAATTCACCCCTCCACTTT. This sequence encodes CASSREISSYNSPLHF.